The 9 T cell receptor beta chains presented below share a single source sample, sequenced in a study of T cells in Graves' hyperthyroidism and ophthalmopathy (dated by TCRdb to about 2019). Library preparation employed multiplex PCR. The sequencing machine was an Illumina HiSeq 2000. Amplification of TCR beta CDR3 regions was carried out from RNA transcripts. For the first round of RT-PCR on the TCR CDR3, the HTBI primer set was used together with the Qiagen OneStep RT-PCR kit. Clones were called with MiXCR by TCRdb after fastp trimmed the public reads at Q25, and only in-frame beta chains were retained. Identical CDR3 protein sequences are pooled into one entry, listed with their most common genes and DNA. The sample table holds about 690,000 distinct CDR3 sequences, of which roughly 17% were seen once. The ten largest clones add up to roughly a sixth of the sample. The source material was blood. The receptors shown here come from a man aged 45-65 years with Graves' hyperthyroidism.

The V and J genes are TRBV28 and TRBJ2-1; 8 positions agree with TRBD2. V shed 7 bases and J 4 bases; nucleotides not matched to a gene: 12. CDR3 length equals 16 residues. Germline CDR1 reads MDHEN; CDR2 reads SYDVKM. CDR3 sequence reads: CASTAGGTLGYNEQFF. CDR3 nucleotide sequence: TGTGCCAGCACCGCGGGAGGTACTCTCGGGTACAATGAGCAGTTCTTC.

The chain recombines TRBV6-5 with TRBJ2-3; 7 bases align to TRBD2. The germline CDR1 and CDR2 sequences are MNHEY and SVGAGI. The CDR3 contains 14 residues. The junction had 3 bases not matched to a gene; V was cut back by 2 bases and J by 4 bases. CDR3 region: CASSYAGVPDTQYF. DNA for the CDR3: TGTGCCAGCAGTTACGCGGGAGTCCCAGATACGCAGTATTTT.

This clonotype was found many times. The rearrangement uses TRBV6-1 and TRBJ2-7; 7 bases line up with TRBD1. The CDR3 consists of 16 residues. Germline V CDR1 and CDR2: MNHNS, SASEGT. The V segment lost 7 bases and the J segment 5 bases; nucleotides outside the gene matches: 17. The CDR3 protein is CASNPNQQGSGNEQYF. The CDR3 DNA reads TGTGCCAGCAATCCGAACCAACAGGGGAGTGGGAACGAGCAGTACTTC.

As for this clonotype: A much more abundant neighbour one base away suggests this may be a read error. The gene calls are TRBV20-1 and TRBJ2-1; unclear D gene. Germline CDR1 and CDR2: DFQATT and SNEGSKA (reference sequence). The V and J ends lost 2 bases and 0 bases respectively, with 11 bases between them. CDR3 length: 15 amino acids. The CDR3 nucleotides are TGCAGTGCTAGACCCATTCCCAGCTCCTACAATGAGCAGTTCTTC. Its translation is CSARPIPSSYNEQFF.

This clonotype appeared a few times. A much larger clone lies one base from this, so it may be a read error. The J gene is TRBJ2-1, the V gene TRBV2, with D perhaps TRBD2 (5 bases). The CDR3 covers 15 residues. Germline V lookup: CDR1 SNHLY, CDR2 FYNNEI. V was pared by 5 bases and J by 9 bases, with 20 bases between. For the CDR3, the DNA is TGTGCCAGCAGTCGGACTGGCGAGAGGTCGCGTGAGCAGTTCTTC. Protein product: CASSRTGERSREQFF.

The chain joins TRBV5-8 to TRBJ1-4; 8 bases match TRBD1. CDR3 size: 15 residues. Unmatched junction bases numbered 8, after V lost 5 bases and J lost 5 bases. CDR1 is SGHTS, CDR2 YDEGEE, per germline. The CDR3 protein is CASRPRDRKNEKLFF. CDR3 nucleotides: TGTGCCAGCAGGCCGAGGGACAGGAAAAATGAAAAACTGTTTTTT.

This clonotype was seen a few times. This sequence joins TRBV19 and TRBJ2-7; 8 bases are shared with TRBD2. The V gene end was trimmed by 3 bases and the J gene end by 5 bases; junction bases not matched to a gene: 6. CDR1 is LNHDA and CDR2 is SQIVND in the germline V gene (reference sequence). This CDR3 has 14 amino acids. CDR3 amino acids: CASSITGGRNEQYF. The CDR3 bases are TGTGCCAGTAGTATTACGGGAGGGCGCAACGAGCAGTACTTC.

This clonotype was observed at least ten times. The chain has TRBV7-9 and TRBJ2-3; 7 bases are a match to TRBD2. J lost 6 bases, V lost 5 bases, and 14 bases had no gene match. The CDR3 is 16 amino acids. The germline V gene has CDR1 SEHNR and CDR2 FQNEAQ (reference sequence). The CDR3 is CASSPSGEGLWDTQYF. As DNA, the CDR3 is TGTGCCAGCAGCCCTAGCGGAGAGGGCCTATGGGATACGCAGTATTTT.

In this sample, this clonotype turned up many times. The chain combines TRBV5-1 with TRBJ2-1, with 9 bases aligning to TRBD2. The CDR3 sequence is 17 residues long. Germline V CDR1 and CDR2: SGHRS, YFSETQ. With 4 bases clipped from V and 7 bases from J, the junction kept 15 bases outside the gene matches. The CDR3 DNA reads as TGCGCCAGCAGCCCGATTCTAGCGGGATCCTCCGCGAATGAGCAGTTCTTC. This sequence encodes CASSPILAGSSANEQFF.